These 10 T cell receptor beta chains were sequenced from one sample in a study of blood T cell repertoires in COVID-19 (TCRdb year 2020). The library was prepared using the immunoSEQ multiplex PCR assay. TCRdb limited this immuneACCESS table to in-frame rearrangements with V and J called. A share of clones is missing; checked studies link under half to unresolved V genes, and the rest is unexplained. The sample profile shows about 210,000 clones; approximately 86% of them were found once. 0.95% of the sample is taken by the ten largest. The sequenced sample was peripheral blood. Receptor source: a man aged 55 to 70 with COVID-19, enrolled during active disease.

The rearrangement joins TRBV6-6 to TRBJ2-7; 10 positions match TRBD1. This CDR3 has 14 amino acids. Germline values: CDR1 MNHNY, CDR2 SVGAGI (reference sequence). J lost 2 bases, V lost 7 bases, and 5 bases had no gene match. This CDR3 is CASTRGTGAYEQYF. DNA for the CDR3: TGTGCCAGCACCCGAGGGACAGGGGCCTACGAGCAGTACTTC.

This clone was seen only once. The J gene is TRBJ2-1, the V gene TRBV4-1; 10 nucleotides match TRBD2. Germline CDR1 is MGHRA and CDR2 is YSYEKL. The CDR3 sequence is 17 residues long. J gave up 10 bases and V 1 base, and 13 bases lay outside the gene matches. The CDR3 DNA reads TGCGCCAGCAGCCAAGGGCTATCGGCTAGCGGGAGCAGAGAGCAGTTCTTC. Encoded protein: CASSQGLSASGSREQFF.

The chain joins TRBV28 to TRBJ1-5; D gene ambiguous. CDR1 and CDR2 from the germline V gene are MDHEN and SYDVKM. The CDR3 has 12 residues. V lost 2 bases to trimming and J lost 7 bases, with 6 bases between them. CDR3 amino acids: CASSLGGQPQHF. The CDR3 DNA follows: TGTGCCAGCAGTTTAGGAGGGCAGCCCCAGCATTTT. Filled out from reference TRBV28 and TRBJ1-5, the complete variable domain reads DVKVTQSSRYLVKRTGEKVFLECVQDMDHENMFWYRQDPGLGLRLIYFSYDVKMKEKGDIPEGYSVSREKKERFSLILESASTNQTSMYLCASSLGGQPQHFGDGTRLSIL.

This chain joins TRBV19 and TRBJ1-4; a weak D match, TRBD1 (5 bases). The CDR3 loop spans 14 amino acids. Germline V gene data show CDR1 as LNHDA and CDR2 as SQIVND (reference sequence). The V gene lost 4 bases and the J gene lost 5 bases, with 11 bases spanning the gap. The CDR3 coding sequence is TGTGCCAGTAGTAAGGGACTAGGGAATGAAAAACTGTTTTTT. This translates into CASSKGLGNEKLFF.

This clone was seen only a few times. This chain uses TRBV28 with TRBJ1-6, with D possibly TRBD1 on 5 matching bases. V was cut by 4 bases and J by 5 bases, with 21 bases left in between. This CDR3 has 18 amino acids. CDR1 and CDR2 from the germline V gene are MDHEN and SYDVKM. CDR3 sequence (DNA): TGTGCCAGCAGTTACTCAACAGGTCTAGGGTCCCATAATTCACCCCTCCACTTT. This encodes CASSYSTGLGSHNSPLHF.

The chain is built from TRBV15 and TRBJ2-3; 10 bases map to TRBD2. Germline values: CDR1 LNHNV, CDR2 YYDKDF (reference sequence). Losses at the gene ends were 5 bases for V and 5 bases for J; bases not matched to a gene: 7. The CDR3 sequence is 15 residues long. The CDR3 nucleotides are TGTGCCACCAGCGAGACTAGCGGGTACGGAGATACGCAGTATTTT. Its protein is CATSETSGYGDTQYF.

J is TRBJ2-3 and V is TRBV19, with 10 bases matching TRBD2. Germline CDR1 LNHDA, CDR2 SQIVND (reference sequence). There are 21 residues in the CDR3. V lost 4 bases to trimming and J lost 0 bases; unmatched junction nucleotides: 19. The CDR3 reads CASSTRSLASGRASSTDTQYF. The CDR3 coding sequence is TGTGCCAGTAGTACACGAAGCTTGGCTAGCGGGAGAGCTTCCAGCACAGATACGCAGTATTTT. Full variable domain (remainder filled in from reference TRBV19 and TRBJ2-3): DGGITQSPKYLFRKEGQNVTLSCEQNLNHDAMYWYRQDPGQGLRLIYYSQIVNDFQKGDIAEGYSVSREKKESFPLTVTSAQKNPTAFYLCASSTRSLASGRASSTDTQYFGPGTRLTVL.

The rearrangement links TRBV3-1 (or the pseudogene TRBV3-2) to TRBJ1-5; no definite D call. This CDR3 spans 14 amino acids. CDR1 and CDR2 (germline): LGHDT, YNNKEL (reference sequence). V dropped 3 bases and J dropped 7 bases, with 13 bases sitting between them. As DNA, the CDR3 is TGTGCCAGCAGCCACGGGGAAGGGCGGCAGCCCCAGCATTTT. This gives the protein CASSHGEGRQPQHF.

This clone was seen more than once but under ten times. The chain employs TRBV10-1 and TRBJ2-1; unclear D gene. CDR3 length: 14 amino acids. V lost 4 bases, J lost 0 bases, and 7 bases lay in between. In germline, CDR1 is WNHNN, CDR2 SYGVQD (reference sequence). The CDR3 DNA sequence: TGCGCCAGCAGTGCTGCGAGCTCCTACAATGAGCAGTTCTTC. It codes for CASSAASSYNEQFF.

The gene calls are TRBV29-1 and TRBJ2-3; 12 nucleotides agree with TRBD2. The junction had 6 bases not matched to a gene; V was cut back by 8 bases and J by 3 bases. This CDR3 is built from 14 residues. Germline-derived CDR1 and CDR2 are SQVTM and ANQGSEA. CDR3 sequence (DNA): TGCAGCCTCAGGGGACTAGCGGGTACAGATACGCAGTATTTT. Its translation: CSLRGLAGTDTQYF.